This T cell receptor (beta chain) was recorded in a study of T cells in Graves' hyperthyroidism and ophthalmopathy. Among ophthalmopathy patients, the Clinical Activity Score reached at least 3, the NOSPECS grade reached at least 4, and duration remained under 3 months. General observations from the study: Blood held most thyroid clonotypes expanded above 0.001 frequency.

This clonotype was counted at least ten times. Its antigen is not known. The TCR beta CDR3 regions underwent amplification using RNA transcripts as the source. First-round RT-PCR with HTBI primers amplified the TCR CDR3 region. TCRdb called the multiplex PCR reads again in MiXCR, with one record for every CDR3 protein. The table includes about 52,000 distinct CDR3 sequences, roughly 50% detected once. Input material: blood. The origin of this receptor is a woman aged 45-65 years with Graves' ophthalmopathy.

The CDR3 loop is CASSQVHRGGYGYTF. In DNA form, the CDR3 reads TGCGCCAGCAGCCAGGTTCACAGGGGTGGATATGGCTACACCTTC. The chain couples TRBV4-1 to TRBJ1-2; 7 bases fit TRBD1. The CDR3 totals 15 residues. V lost 3 bases and J lost 5; bases outside the gene matches: 9. The germline gives CDR1 MGHRA, CDR2 YSYEKL.